A selection of T cell receptor beta chains follows, all from one sample in a study of CD8+ T cells in alopecia areata. Assay used: immunoSEQ multiplex PCR; TCRdb lists only in-frame clones, some missing. The data contain around 250,000 clones, roughly 69% of them singletons. This material consisted of CD4+ T cells sorted from blood, taken at week 0. The receptors were sampled from a human donor with alopecia areata. CDR3s include the opening cysteine and the closing phenylalanine or tryptophan. D genes are given only for firm matches. Clone size is shown for a subset of rows, as once, few, many or a class of expanded clone.

v_gene	j_gene	d_gene	abundance	CDR3aa	CDR3nt
TRBV30	TRBJ2-1	TRBD1	.	CAWSGTGTGNEQFF	TGTGCCTGGAGTGGGACAGGGACCGGGAATGAGCAGTTCTTC
TRBV6-5	TRBJ1-6	.	.	CASSYSSRVLDSPLHF	TGTGCCAGCAGTTACTCGAGCAGGGTGTTGGATTCACCCCTCCACTTT
TRBV29-1	TRBJ1-1	.	.	CSVGGTEAFF	TGCAGCGTTGGGGGGACTGAAGCTTTCTTT
TRBV2	TRBJ2-5	TRBD2	.	CASRALRTSGVGYRETQYF	TGTGCCAGCAGAGCCCTTAGGACTAGCGGAGTGGGGTATCGAGAGACCCAGTACTTC
TRBV5-1	TRBJ1-6	TRBD1	.	CASSVRTGGESPLHF	TGCGCCAGCAGTGTCCGGACAGGGGGTGAGTCACCCCTCCACTTT
TRBV30	TRBJ1-2	.	.	CAWFPGTVGCTF	TGTGCCTGGTTTCCCGGGACTGTCGGCTGCACCTTC
TRBV30	TRBJ1-3	.	.	CAWSGTIQGAGNTIYF	TGTGCCTGGAGTGGAACAATACAGGGCGCTGGAAACACCATATATTTT
TRBV29-1	TRBJ2-1	.	.	CSVPPQTSYNEQFF	TGCAGCGTCCCCCCACAGACCTCCTACAATGAGCAGTTCTTC
TRBV18	TRBJ1-6	TRBD1	.	CASSPTGGRSPLHF	TGTGCCAGCTCACCCACAGGGGGCAGGTCACCCCTCCACTTT
TRBV29-1	TRBJ1-5	TRBD1	.	CSVGTDSNQPQHF	TGCAGCGTCGGGACAGATAGCAATCAGCCCCAGCATTTT
TRBV14	TRBJ2-5	TRBD2	.	CASSPLAGGTETQYF	TGTGCCAGCAGCCCACTGGCGGGGGGGACGGAGACCCAGTACTTC
TRBV30	TRBJ1-5	.	.	CAWSGQLIRQPQHF	TGTGCCTGGTCCGGACAGCTGATACGGCAGCCCCAGCATTTT
TRBV30	TRBJ2-1	.	.	CAWNSALGSYNEQFF	TGTGCCTGGAATTCGGCCCTGGGCTCCTACAATGAGCAGTTCTTC
TRBV19	TRBJ2-5	TRBD1	.	CASSITRTGLQETQYF	TGTGCCAGTAGTATCACGCGGACAGGCCTCCAAGAGACCCAGTACTTC
TRBV6-5	TRBJ2-5	.	.	CASRKQGGETQYF	TGTGCCAGCAGAAAACAGGGAGGGGAGACCCAGTACTTC
TRBV29-1	TRBJ2-2	.	few	CSVCWATGELFF	TGCAGCGTCTGTTGGGCGACCGGGGAGCTGTTTTTT
TRBV18	TRBJ1-2	TRBD1	.	CASSPGQGKDGYTF	TGTGCCAGCTCACCGGGACAGGGGAAGGATGGCTACACCTTC
TRBV29-1	TRBJ1-2	TRBD1	few	CSVNRGSTNYGYTF	TGCAGCGTCAACAGGGGGTCGACTAACTATGGCTACACCTTC
TRBV14	TRBJ2-6	TRBD1	few	CASSFEGAWAGANVLTF	TGTGCCAGCAGTTTCGAGGGGGCCTGGGCTGGGGCCAACGTCCTGACTTTC
TRBV30	TRBJ1-6	.	.	CAWSQGNSPLHF	TGTGCCTGGAGTCAGGGGAATTCACCCCTCCACTTT
TRBV27	TRBJ2-5	TRBD2	.	CASRRGGGRETQYF	TGTGCCAGCAGGCGGGGCGGGGGAAGGGAGACCCAGTACTTC
TRBV29-1	TRBJ2-3	TRBD2	.	CSVKTAGGSWDTQYF	TGCAGCGTTAAGACTGCGGGGGGGTCCTGGGATACGCAGTATTTT
TRBV30	TRBJ1-2	.	.	CAWSRELADYGYTF	TGTGCCTGGAGCCGGGAGTTGGCGGACTATGGCTACACCTTC
TRBV30	TRBJ1-2	.	few	CAWSWKVWYGYTF	TGTGCCTGGAGTTGGAAAGTATGGTATGGCTACACCTTC
TRBV7-2	TRBJ2-1	.	.	CASSLLPQLLAGKDEQFF	TGTGCCAGCAGTCTATTACCCCAACTCTTAGCTGGGAAGGATGAGCAGTTCTTC
TRBV5-4	TRBJ2-7	.	.	CASTRGRGYEQYF	TGTGCCAGCACCCGGGGCAGGGGCTACGAGCAGTACTTC
TRBV4-2	TRBJ1-3	.	.	CASSQSFGGYSGNTIYF	TGTGCCAGCAGCCAATCCTTCGGGGGGTACTCTGGAAACACCATATATTTT
TRBV9	TRBJ2-3	TRBD2	.	CASSVLASGSTDTQYF	TGTGCCAGCAGCGTACTGGCTAGCGGTAGCACAGATACGCAGTATTTT
TRBV2	TRBJ2-5	.	few	CASRVDWLTQETQYF	TGTGCCAGCAGGGTCGACTGGTTGACTCAAGAGACCCAGTACTTC
TRBV5-1	TRBJ1-4	.	once	CASSPVEGDSGKLFF	TGCGCCAGCAGCCCGGTAGAGGGCGATAGTGGAAAACTGTTTTTT
TRBV7-9	TRBJ1-4	.	.	CASSLNEKLFF	TGTGCCAGCAGCCTTAATGAAAAACTGTTTTTT
TRBV5-1	TRBJ1-1	.	.	CASSPERSHMNTEAFF	TGCGCCAGCAGCCCCGAGAGGTCCCACATGAACACTGAAGCTTTCTTT
TRBV29-1	TRBJ2-1	.	.	CSLGQMGNEQFF	TGCAGCTTGGGACAAATGGGGAATGAGCAGTTCTTC